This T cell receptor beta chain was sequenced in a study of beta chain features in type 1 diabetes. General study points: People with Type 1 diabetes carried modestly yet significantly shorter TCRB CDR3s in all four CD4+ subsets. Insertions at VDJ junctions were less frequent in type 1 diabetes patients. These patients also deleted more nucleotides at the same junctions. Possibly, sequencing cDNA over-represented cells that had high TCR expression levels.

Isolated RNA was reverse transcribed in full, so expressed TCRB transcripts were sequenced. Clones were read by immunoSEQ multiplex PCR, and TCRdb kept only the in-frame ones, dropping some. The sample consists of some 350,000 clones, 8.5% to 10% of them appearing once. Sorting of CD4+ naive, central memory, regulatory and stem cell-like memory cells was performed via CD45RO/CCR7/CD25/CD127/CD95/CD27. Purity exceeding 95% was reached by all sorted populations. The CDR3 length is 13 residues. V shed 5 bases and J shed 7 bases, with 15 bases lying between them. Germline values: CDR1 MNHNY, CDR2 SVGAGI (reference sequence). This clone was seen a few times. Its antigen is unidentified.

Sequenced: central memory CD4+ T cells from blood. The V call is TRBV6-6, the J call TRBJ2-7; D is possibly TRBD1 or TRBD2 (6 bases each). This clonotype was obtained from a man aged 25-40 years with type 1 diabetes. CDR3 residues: CASSGGTKNEQYF. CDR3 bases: TGTGCCAGCAGTGGGGGGACAAAGAATGAGCAGTACTTC.